This TCR beta chain was sequenced in a study of T cell changes during pregnancy in multiple sclerosis. This clone appeared a single time. TCRdb's table, derived via immunoSEQ multiplex PCR, lists solely in-frame clones and lacks some. The sample has approximately 63,000 clones; 90% to 95% are singletons. V was clipped by 2 bases and J by 10 bases, with 14 bases between them. The CDR3 contains 13 residues. The germline V gene encodes CDR1 MRHNA and CDR2 SNTAGT. This chain links TRBV6-4 with TRBJ1-1; a possible D gene is TRBD1 (6 bases). This TCR came from a female donor in good health, enrolled as a control in a pregnancy study. Sequenced here: peripheral blood, sampled in the third trimester of pregnancy. The CDR3 DNA is TGTGCCAGCAGTGACACCGAACAGGGAAGAGCTTTCTTT. Translated: CASSDTEQGRAFF.